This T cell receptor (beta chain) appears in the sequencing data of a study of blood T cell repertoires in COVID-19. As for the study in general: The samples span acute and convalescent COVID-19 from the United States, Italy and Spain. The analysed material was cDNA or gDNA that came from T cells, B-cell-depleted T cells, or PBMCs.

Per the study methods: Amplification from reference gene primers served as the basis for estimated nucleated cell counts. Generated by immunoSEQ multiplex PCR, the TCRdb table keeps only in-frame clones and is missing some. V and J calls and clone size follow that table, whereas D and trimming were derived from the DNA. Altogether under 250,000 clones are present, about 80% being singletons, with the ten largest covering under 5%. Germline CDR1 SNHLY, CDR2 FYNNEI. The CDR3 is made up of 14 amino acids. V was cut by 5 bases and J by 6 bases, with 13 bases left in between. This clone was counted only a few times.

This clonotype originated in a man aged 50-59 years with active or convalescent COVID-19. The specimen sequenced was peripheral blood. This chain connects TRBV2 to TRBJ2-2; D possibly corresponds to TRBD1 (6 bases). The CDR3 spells CASSPLQGPGELFF. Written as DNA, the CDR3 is TGTGCCAGCAGTCCACTCCAGGGGCCCGGGGAGCTGTTTTTT.